This T cell receptor (beta chain) was retrieved from a study of graft-versus-host responses after intestinal transplantation. Overall study: As for transplant type, recipients had multivisceral, liver-intestinal, or isolated intestinal grafts. Each recipient received anti-thymocyte globulin induction, then tacrolimus and steroids for 2 to 4 years. Notes on the study in general: Graft-versus-host to host-versus-graft clonal ratios in allografts were high in patients with graft-donor T cell macrochimerism. GvH clones detected in recipient marrow included some appearing first in ileum or blood.

Remarks on this clone: Its antigen is currently unknown.

Profiled with immunoSEQ multiplex PCR; TCRdb holds only in-frame clones, not every one. This table has 90,000 to 120,000 clones, 87% appearing once. This TCR was recovered from a human donor who was the organ donor for an intestinal transplant. This specimen was unstimulated CD4+ T cells sorted from spleen or lymph node cells, taken before transplant.

The chain's CDR3 is CASSEDGAGWNEQYF. CDR3 coding DNA: TGTGCCAGCAGTGAAGATGGAGCGGGATGGAACGAGCAGTACTTC. The chain has TRBV6-1 and TRBJ2-7; 7 nucleotides align to TRBD2. Germline assignment: CDR1 MNHNS and CDR2 SASEGT. Trimming took 1 base from V and 5 from J; bases not matched to a gene: 8. The CDR3 length is 15 residues.